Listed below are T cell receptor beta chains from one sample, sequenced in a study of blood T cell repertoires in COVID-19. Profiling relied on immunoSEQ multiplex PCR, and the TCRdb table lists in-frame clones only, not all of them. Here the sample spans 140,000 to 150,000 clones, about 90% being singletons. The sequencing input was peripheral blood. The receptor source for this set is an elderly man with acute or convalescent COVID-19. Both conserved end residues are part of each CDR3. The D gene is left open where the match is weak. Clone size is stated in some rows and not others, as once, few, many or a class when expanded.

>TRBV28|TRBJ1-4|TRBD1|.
TGTGCCAGCAGGACGAACAGGGGAGAACTGTTTTTT
CASRTNRGELFF
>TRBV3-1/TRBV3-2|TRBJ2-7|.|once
TGTGCCAGCAGCCAAGGCCCTGGGCCCTACGAGCAGTACTTC
CASSQGPGPYEQYF
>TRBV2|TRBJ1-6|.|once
TGTGCCAGCAACATTAACGGGAATTCACCCCTCCACTTT
CASNINGNSPLHF
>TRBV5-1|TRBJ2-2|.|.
TGCGCCAGCAGCCTCAGCGCCGACGGTACCGGGGAGCTGTTTTTT
CASSLSADGTGELFF
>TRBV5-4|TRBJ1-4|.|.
TGTGCCAGCGCCCAAAGTCTCCAGACTAATGAAAAACTGTTTTTT
CASAQSLQTNEKLFF
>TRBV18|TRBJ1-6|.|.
TGTGCCAGCTCACCCCTCTCCAGGGAGGCACCCCTCCACTTT
CASSPLSREAPLHF
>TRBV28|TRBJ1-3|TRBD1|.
TGTGCCAGCAGTTTGCGACAGGGGACTGGAAACACCATATATTTT
CASSLRQGTGNTIYF
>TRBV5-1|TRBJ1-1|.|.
TGCGCCAGCAGTCTCCAGGGGAGGAACACTGAAGCTTTCTTT
CASSLQGRNTEAFF
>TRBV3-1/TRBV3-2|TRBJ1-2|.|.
TGTGCCAGCAGCCAAGTTTTGAGGATAGGAGTCTATGGCTACACCTTC
CASSQVLRIGVYGYTF
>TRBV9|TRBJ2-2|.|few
TGTGCCAGCAGCGTAGTTGAGCGGGCCGGGGAGCTGTTTTTT
CASSVVERAGELFF
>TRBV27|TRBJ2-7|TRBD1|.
TGTGCCAGCAGTTTTCAGGGGGTGAGTGGCGAGCAGTACTTC
CASSFQGVSGEQYF
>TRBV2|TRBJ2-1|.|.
TGTGCCAGCAGTGAATGGGGCAGGGGCTCCTACAATGAGCAGTTCTTC
CASSEWGRGSYNEQFF
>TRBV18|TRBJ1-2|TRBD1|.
TGTGCCAGCTCACCATCCGGGACAGGGGCGAACTATGGCTACACCTTC
CASSPSGTGANYGYTF
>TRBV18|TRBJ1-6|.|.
TGTGCCAGCTCACTCGCGGAGTATAATTCACCCCTCCACTTT
CASSLAEYNSPLHF
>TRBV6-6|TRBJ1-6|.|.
TGTGCCAGCAGTTACTTGGTTCTAAATTCACCCCTCCACTTT
CASSYLVLNSPLHF
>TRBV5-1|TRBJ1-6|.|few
TGCGCCAGCAGCCCCGCCAGGACAGAAAATAATTCACCCCTCCACTTT
CASSPARTENNSPLHF
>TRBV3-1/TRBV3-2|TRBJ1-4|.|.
TGTGCCAGCTCTACCGGGGGGGGTAAGAATGAAAAACTGTTTTTT
CASSTGGGKNEKLFF
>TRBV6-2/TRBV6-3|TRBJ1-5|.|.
TGTGCCAGCAGTTACGGGAGGGTCGGCAATCAGCCCCAGCATTTT
CASSYGRVGNQPQHF